These 27 T cell receptor beta chains originate from one sample sequenced in a study of blood T cell repertoires in COVID-19. Measured with immunoSEQ multiplex PCR; TCRdb has only the in-frame clones, and not every one. In the table there are roughly 100,000 clones, about 85% of which are singletons. The sample taken for sequencing was peripheral blood. These receptors all stem from a man aged 50 or older with acute or convalescent COVID-19.

The chain links TRBV28 to TRBJ2-5; TRBD1 aligns across 7 bases. Trimming cost V 6 bases and J 5 bases; bases outside gene matches: 9. CDR3 length: 14 amino acids. The germline gives CDR1 MDHEN, CDR2 SYDVKM. The CDR3 bases are TGTGCCAGCAGCCCGACAGGGACGAGCGAGACCCAGTACTTC. Protein: CASSPTGTSETQYF.

V usage is TRBV5-8 and J usage is TRBJ1-2, with D perhaps matching TRBD1 (5 bases). The germline V and J ends were trimmed by 0 bases and 8 bases, with 11 bases remaining between them. There are 13 residues in the CDR3. Germline lookup yields CDR1 SGHTS and CDR2 YDEGEE. CDR3 nucleotide sequence: TGTGCCAGCAGCTTGGCTTGGAGGGGCGGCTACACCTTC. Protein sequence: CASSLAWRGGYTF.

The chain uses TRBV3-1 (or the pseudogene TRBV3-2) and TRBJ1-1; D unclear. The CDR3 is 13 amino acids. V was clipped by 1 base and J by 1 base, with 4 bases between them. In germline, CDR1 is LGHDT, CDR2 YNNKEL (reference sequence). In DNA form, the CDR3 reads TGTGCCAGCAGCCAAGCTAGGAACACTGAAGCTTTCTTT. Its translation: CASSQARNTEAFF.

The chain links TRBV2 to TRBJ2-2, with D unclear. In germline, CDR1 is SNHLY, CDR2 FYNNEI. There are 12 residues in the CDR3. Trimming removed 9 bases at V and 3 bases at J, with 8 bases between. The CDR3 protein is CASIQYTGELFF. The CDR3 DNA is TGTGCCAGTATCCAGTACACCGGGGAGCTGTTTTTT.

The V and J genes are TRBV5-4 and TRBJ2-3; 9 bases align to TRBD2. Germline V gives CDR1 SGHNT, CDR2 YYREEE (reference sequence). The trim removed 0 bases at V and 2 bases at J, leaving 4 bases unmatched. The CDR3 extends over 16 amino acids. The CDR3 DNA follows: TGTGCCAGCAGCTTGGTGAGCGGGAGGCCCACAGATACGCAGTATTTT. It yields the protein CASSLVSGRPTDTQYF.

The J gene is TRBJ1-5, the V gene TRBV13; D gene unclear. Germline CDR1 and CDR2: PRHDT and FYEKMQ (reference sequence). The CDR3 is 14 residues long. Trimming shortened V by 0 bases and J by 4 bases, and 7 bases separated the two germline ends. In DNA form, the CDR3 reads TGTGCCAGCAGCTTAGGCCCTAGGAATCAGCCCCAGCATTTT. This translates into CASSLGPRNQPQHF.

The V and J genes are TRBV5-5 and TRBJ2-3, with 11 bases fitting TRBD2. CDR3 size: 13 residues. V lost 7 bases to trimming and J lost 6 bases; unmatched junction nucleotides: 4. Germline lookup yields CDR1 SGHKS and CDR2 YYEKEE (reference sequence). The CDR3 sequence is CASGSGRGDTQYF. CDR3 sequence (DNA): TGTGCCAGCGGTAGCGGGAGGGGGGATACGCAGTATTTT.

The chain has TRBV21-1 and TRBJ2-7; the D call TRBD2 from the table was never checked on the DNA. TRBV21-1 is classified as a pseudogene. The length of the CDR3 is 15 residues. This chain's CDR3 is CASSKVSAGADEQYF. In nucleotides, the CDR3 is TGTGCCAGCAGCAAAGTGTCAGCGGGGGCGGACGAGCAGTACTTC.

The J gene is TRBJ1-2, the V gene TRBV15, with D uncertain. CDR1 and CDR2 (germline): LNHNV, YYDKDF (reference sequence). This CDR3 is built from 14 residues. The V and J ends lost 2 bases and 0 bases respectively, with 7 bases between them. CDR3 region: CATSRSAANYGYTF. In nucleotides, the CDR3 is TGTGCCACCAGCAGAAGCGCCGCTAACTATGGCTACACCTTC.

The chain has TRBV19 and TRBJ1-2, with 7 nucleotides matching TRBD1. Looked up from germline, CDR1 is LNHDA and CDR2 is SQIVND (reference sequence). The CDR3 is 15 residues long. With 4 bases clipped from V and 1 base from J, the junction kept 6 bases outside the gene matches. DNA of the CDR3: TGTGCCAGTAGTAATCCCCAGGGGGGTAACTATGGCTACACCTTC. Protein product: CASSNPQGGNYGYTF.

This rearrangement joins TRBV5-1 to TRBJ2-7; D possibly corresponds to TRBD2 (6 bases). Trimming removed 4 bases at V and 7 bases at J, with 18 bases between. The CDR3 is 14 residues long. The V gene's germline CDR1 is SGHRS and CDR2 YFSETQ. CDR3 residues: CASSPGLLNGEQYF. CDR3 sequence (DNA): TGCGCCAGCAGCCCTGGACTACTGAACGGGGAGCAGTACTTC.

The chain links TRBV28 to TRBJ2-1; 7 bases are a match to TRBD2. This CDR3 has 14 residues. V was clipped by 6 bases and J by 7 bases; unmatched bases: 9. CDR1 is MDHEN, CDR2 SYDVKM, per germline. For the CDR3, the DNA is TGTGCCAGCAGGGAGGCGGGAGTCCAAAATGAGCAGTTCTTC. As protein: CASREAGVQNEQFF.

The chain couples TRBV27 to TRBJ2-2, with TRBD1 matching over 7 bases. There are 15 residues in the CDR3. J gave up 4 bases and V 5 bases, and 7 bases lay outside the gene matches. CDR1 is MNHEY, CDR2 SMNVEV, per germline (reference sequence). The CDR3 loop reads CASSITTGVTGELFF. CDR3 nucleotides: TGTGCCAGCAGTATCACTACAGGGGTCACCGGGGAGCTGTTTTTT.

This chain links TRBV3-1 (or the pseudogene TRBV3-2) with TRBJ2-3, with unresolved D. The V end was cut by 2 bases, the J end by 10 bases, with 13 bases between. CDR1 and CDR2 (germline): LGHDT, YNNKEL (reference sequence). This CDR3 region has 13 residues. As DNA, the CDR3 is TGTGCCAGCAGCCAACGCGGTGCGTCGCCGCAGTATTTT. Residues: CASSQRGASPQYF.

The table lists this clone with a few counts. The rearrangement joins TRBV11-2 to TRBJ1-5, with D unresolved. Trimming stripped 2 bases from V and 3 bases from J, with 8 bases between. The germline V gene has CDR1 SGHAT and CDR2 FQNNGV. The CDR3 runs to 14 residues. CDR3 sequence reads: CASSLNGLNQPQHF. Written as DNA, the CDR3 is TGTGCCAGCAGCTTAAATGGACTCAATCAGCCCCAGCATTTT. The full variable domain, rest sourced from reference TRBV11-2 and TRBJ1-5, is EAGVAQSPRYKIIEKRQSVAFWCNPISGHATLYWYQQILGQGPKLLIQFQNNGVVDDSQLPKDRFSAERLKGVDSTLKIQPAKLEDSAVYLCASSLNGLNQPQHFGDGTRLSIL.

The gene calls are TRBV5-1 and TRBJ2-3; 11 nucleotides agree with TRBD2. Germline CDR1 is SGHRS and CDR2 is YFSETQ. The V gene end was trimmed by 1 base and the J gene end by 5 bases; junction bases not matched to a gene: 6. The CDR3 is 16 residues long. CDR3 nucleotide sequence: TGCGCCAGCAGCTTGATTAGCGGGGGGGAGAGAGATACGCAGTATTTT. This sequence encodes CASSLISGGERDTQYF.

The V gene is TRBV10-3, the J gene TRBJ2-7; 8 bases agree with TRBD1. V lost 8 bases, J lost 5 bases, and 8 bases stayed unmatched. CDR1 is ENHRY and CDR2 is SYGVKD in the germline V gene. CDR3 size: 13 residues. The DNA of the CDR3 is TGTGCCATCCTTCCAGGGGGCTCGAACGAGCAGTACTTC. Protein product: CAILPGGSNEQYF.

This chain's CDR3 is CASSDVGSPLGDYGYTF. Written as DNA, the CDR3 is TGTGCCAGCAGTGACGTAGGTTCACCCCTCGGGGACTATGGCTACACCTTC. The chain links TRBV6-1 to TRBJ1-2; D gene ambiguous. V was cut by 3 bases and J by 3 bases, with 20 bases left in between. The CDR3 has 17 amino acids. CDR1 and CDR2 from the germline V gene are MNHNS and SASEGT.

The chain employs TRBV27 and TRBJ2-3; TRBD2 agrees at 14 bases. Germline loops: CDR1 MNHEY, CDR2 SMNVEV (reference sequence). This CDR3 contains 17 residues. Germline trimming cut 10 bases from V and 4 bases from J; bases unmatched to any gene: 13. CDR3 nucleotide sequence: TGTGCCACCTCCCGGAGACTAGCGGGAGGGTTCTCAGATACGCAGTATTTT. Translation gives CATSRRLAGGFSDTQYF.

The V and J genes are TRBV7-2 and TRBJ1-1, with TRBD1 matching over 8 bases. Unmatched junction bases numbered 10, after V lost 5 bases and J lost 5 bases. CDR3 length: 15 residues. Germline CDR1 is SGHTA and CDR2 is FQGNSA. Here the CDR3 DNA reads TGTGCCAGCAGCAAGCGGACAGGGAGAGGAACTGAAGCTTTCTTT. Encoded protein: CASSKRTGRGTEAFF.

A word on this clone: One end of the junction varies from germline; a read error may be responsible. The rearrangement uses TRBV20-1 and TRBJ1-1; D is uncertain. Germline CDR1 and CDR2: DFQATT and SNEGSKA (reference sequence). This CDR3 has 8 amino acids. As DNA, the CDR3 is TGCAGTGCTAGCGGGGAGATCTTT. Protein: CSASGEIF.

The chain links TRBV24-1 to TRBJ2-4; 9 nucleotides line up with TRBD1. This CDR3 is 15 amino acids long. The germline V gene encodes CDR1 KGHDR and CDR2 SFDVKD. V shed 12 bases, J shed 3 bases, and the junction held 11 bases outside the gene matches. CDR3 DNA sequence: TGTGCCCCTAATCCGGGACAGGGAGACAAAAACATTCAGTACTTC. Its translation is CAPNPGQGDKNIQYF.

V is TRBV11-2 and J is TRBJ1-1; no definite D call. Germline V gives CDR1 SGHAT, CDR2 FQNNGV. Trimming shortened V by 2 bases and J by 1 base, and 5 bases separated the two germline ends. The CDR3 covers 13 residues. CDR3 protein: CASSLTANTEAFF. The CDR3 DNA sequence: TGTGCCAGCAGCTTAACAGCGAACACTGAAGCTTTCTTT.

V is TRBV2 and J is TRBJ1-2; D call uncertain. V was pared by 0 bases and J by 8 bases, with 10 bases between. The CDR3 covers 13 residues. Germline assignment: CDR1 SNHLY and CDR2 FYNNEI. This CDR3 is CASSEAFARGYTF. The CDR3 nucleotides read TGTGCCAGCAGTGAAGCTTTCGCGAGGGGCTACACCTTC.

The chain carries TRBV10-2 and TRBJ2-7; a possible D gene is TRBD1 (5 bases). V lost 3 bases, J lost 2 bases, and 14 bases lay in between. There are 15 residues in the CDR3. CDR1 and CDR2 from the germline V gene are WSHSY and SAAADI. The CDR3 DNA reads TGCGCCAGCAGTGAAGATCCCAGGGATGCCTACGAGCAGTACTTC. Translation: CASSEDPRDAYEQYF.

J is TRBJ2-7 and V is TRBV19; 9 bases line up with TRBD2. V lost 7 bases, J lost 2 bases, and 3 bases stayed unmatched. Germline V gives CDR1 LNHDA, CDR2 SQIVND (reference sequence). The CDR3 contains 13 residues. The CDR3 spells CASKGLAPYEQYF. The CDR3 coding sequence is TGTGCCAGTAAAGGACTAGCGCCCTACGAGCAGTACTTC.

The V and J genes are TRBV5-1 and TRBJ1-2; D is uncertain. Trimming cost V 4 bases and J 8 bases, with 18 bases left between them. The CDR3 spans 14 residues. CDR1 and CDR2 (germline): SGHRS, YFSETQ. The CDR3 DNA follows: TGCGCCAGCAGCCTAGCTCTCCGGGCGGAGGGCTACACCTTC. Encoded protein: CASSLALRAEGYTF.